This T cell receptor (beta chain) was found in a study of T cell changes during pregnancy in multiple sclerosis. There are 14 residues in the CDR3. V lost 7 bases and J lost 9; bases outside the gene matches: 15. Germline V lookup: CDR1 MNHNY, CDR2 SVGAGI (reference sequence). Only in-frame clones appear in the TCRdb table, and some are missing; sequencing was by immunoSEQ multiplex PCR. The sample lists about 41,000 clones; 90% were seen once. The chain employs TRBV6-6 and TRBJ2-7, with TRBD2 identical over 7 bases. The receptor was isolated from a female donor with multiple sclerosis, enrolled in a pregnancy study. Sequencing used CD8+ T cells from peripheral blood mononuclear cells, obtained in the third trimester of pregnancy. CDR3 bases: TGTGCCAGCACGACGCCGGGACTACCTGCGGGGCAGTACTTC. Its protein product is CASTTPGLPAGQYF.